Following are 28 T cell receptor beta chains from one sample sequenced in a study of shared clonotypes between healthy human individuals (TCRdb year 2020). The library came from the immunoSEQ multiplex PCR assay. Held by TCRdb, this immuneACCESS table contains in-frame sequences only and omits some clones. Under half of the omission traces to an unresolved V gene where checked; the cause of the rest is unknown. The sample has about 1 million clones on record, under 80% of them singletons. The ten largest clones represent 1.4% to 1.5% of the sample. Sequenced input: memory CD4+ T cells sorted from blood. The cell subset or site tag for this specimen amounts to: CD45RA-negative fraction. All receptors derive from a man aged 18 to 35 in good health.

Here the CDR3 reads CASSVTRGSYEQYF. The CDR3 DNA follows: TGTGCCAGCAGTGTCACACGGGGGTCCTACGAGCAGTACTTC. V is TRBV2 and J is TRBJ2-7; maybe TRBD2 (6 bases). This CDR3 is built from 14 residues. V lost 4 bases to trimming and J lost 1 base, with 11 bases between them. The germline V gene encodes CDR1 SNHLY and CDR2 FYNNEI.

V usage is TRBV27 and J usage is TRBJ1-2; D ambiguous. The CDR3 loop spans 14 amino acids. V lost 2 bases and J lost 4, with 11 bases in between. In germline, CDR1 is MNHEY, CDR2 SMNVEV (reference sequence). The CDR3 is CASSLQPNSYGYTF. The CDR3 bases are TGTGCCAGCAGTTTACAGCCCAACTCCTATGGCTACACCTTC.

This chain connects TRBV5-1 to TRBJ2-7; TRBD1 aligns across 9 bases. CDR1 is SGHRS, CDR2 YFSETQ, per germline. The CDR3 runs to 18 residues. V gave up 0 bases and J gave up 3 bases; unmatched junction bases: 13. The CDR3 spells CASSLGSGTGSRGYEQYF. CDR3 coding DNA: TGCGCCAGCAGCTTGGGCTCCGGGACAGGGAGTAGAGGCTACGAGCAGTACTTC.

The V gene is TRBV7-3, the J gene TRBJ2-3; D ambiguous. The V and J ends lost 3 bases and 8 bases respectively, with 9 bases between them. The CDR3 is made up of 12 amino acids. The V gene's germline CDR1 is SGHTA and CDR2 FQGTGA. The CDR3 loop reads CASSFVDGTQYF. The DNA of the CDR3 is TGTGCCAGCAGCTTCGTTGACGGTACGCAGTATTTT.

This chain uses TRBV7-2 with TRBJ1-6; maybe TRBD1 (6 bases). The CDR3 length is 14 residues. CDR1 and CDR2 (germline): SGHTA, FQGNSA. The V gene lost 5 bases and the J gene lost 7 bases, with 12 bases spanning the gap. The CDR3 region has the DNA TGTGCCAGCAGCCCCGGACAGTTAAATTCACCCCTCCACTTT. Amino acid sequence: CASSPGQLNSPLHF. The variable domain in full, completed from reference TRBV7-2 and TRBJ1-6, reads GAGVSQSPSNKVTEKGKDVELRCDPISGHTALYWYRQSLGQGLEFLIYFQGNSAPDKSGLPSDRFSAERTGGSVSTLTIQRTQQEDSAVYLCASSPGQLNSPLHFGNGTRLTVT.

Here the CDR3 reads CASSLALVVDNEQYF. The CDR3 DNA reads as TGTGCCAGCAGCTTAGCGCTGGTAGTTGATAACGAGCAGTACTTC. The chain joins TRBV7-2 to TRBJ2-7, with D unclear. Germline loops: CDR1 SGHTA, CDR2 FQGNSA. V was cut by 0 bases and J by 5 bases, with 14 bases left in between. This CDR3 has 15 amino acids.

The V call is TRBV19, the J call TRBJ2-3; a weak D match, TRBD2 (5 bases). This CDR3 contains 14 residues. The germline V and J ends were trimmed by 5 bases and 0 bases, with 9 bases remaining between them. Per germline, CDR1 LNHDA and CDR2 SQIVND (reference sequence). The CDR3 protein is CASSLGLSTDTQYF. CDR3 nucleotide sequence: TGTGCCAGTAGTCTCGGACTGAGCACAGATACGCAGTATTTT.

The rearrangement uses TRBV28 and TRBJ1-5, with D possibly matching TRBD1 (6 bases). Trimming stripped 6 bases from V and 4 bases from J, with 7 bases between. CDR3 length: 12 amino acids. Germline V gene data show CDR1 as MDHEN and CDR2 as SYDVKM. The CDR3, as DNA: TGTGCCAGCAGCCAGGGGAATCAGCCCCAGCATTTT. Translating gives CASSQGNQPQHF.

V is TRBV4-3 and J is TRBJ1-2; D is uncertain. V was trimmed by 0 bases and J by 1 base, leaving 9 bases between them. Germline values: CDR1 LGHNA, CDR2 YSLEER. The CDR3 totals 15 residues. The CDR3 coding sequence is TGCGCCAGCAGCCAAGAGTCACTCATTAACTATGGCTACACCTTC. This gives the protein CASSQESLINYGYTF.

The rearrangement links TRBV7-9 to TRBJ2-3; D gene uncertain. Germline V gives CDR1 SEHNR, CDR2 FQNEAQ (reference sequence). The CDR3 is 13 residues long. V shed 4 bases and J shed 6 bases, with 11 bases lying between them. CDR3 in DNA: TGTGCCAGCAGCTATAGCCTCAGGGATACGCAGTATTTT. This sequence encodes CASSYSLRDTQYF.

At least ten counts were recorded for this clone. The sample contains more than one DNA sequence encoding this CDR3. The chain joins TRBV9 to TRBJ2-2; the match to TRBD1 covers 7 bases. Trimming took 3 bases from V and 6 from J; bases not matched to a gene: 2. Looked up from germline, CDR1 is SGDLS and CDR2 is YYNGEE. CDR3 length: 13 residues. This CDR3 is CASSAQGAGELFF. The CDR3 DNA reads as TGTGCCAGCAGCGCCCAGGGGGCCGGGGAGCTGTTTTTT. The full variable domain, its missing parts supplied by reference TRBV9 and TRBJ2-2, is DSGVTQTPKHLITATGQRVTLRCSPRSGDLSVYWYQQSLDQGLQFLIQYYNGEERAKGNILERFSAQQFPDLHSELNLSSLELGDSALYFCASSAQGAGELFFGEGSRLTVL.

The chain uses TRBV5-8 and TRBJ2-5, with 8 bases matching TRBD2. From germline, CDR1 is SGHTS and CDR2 YDEGEE. The CDR3 loop spans 16 amino acids. With 2 bases clipped from V and 4 bases from J, the junction kept 10 bases outside the gene matches. CDR3 sequence (DNA): TGTGCCAGCAGCTTCGGATCGGGAGGGGTGATAGAGACCCAGTACTTC. The encoded protein is CASSFGSGGVIETQYF.

The chain is built from TRBV6-1 and TRBJ2-2, with D unresolved. CDR3 length equals 13 residues. In germline, CDR1 is MNHNS, CDR2 SASEGT. Trimming stripped 3 bases from V and 6 bases from J, with 8 bases between. CDR3 amino acids: CASSEDRAGELFF. For the CDR3, the DNA is TGTGCCAGCAGTGAGGATCGGGCCGGGGAGCTGTTTTTT.

This clone was seen only a few times. The chain has TRBV19 and TRBJ2-1; D perhaps matches TRBD2 (6 bases). This CDR3 has 13 residues. In germline, CDR1 is LNHDA, CDR2 SQIVND (reference sequence). Trimming removed 4 bases from V and 10 bases from J, with 14 bases in between. The chain's CDR3 is CASSTGTPREQFF. CDR3 in DNA: TGTGCCAGTAGTACCGGGACTCCGAGAGAGCAGTTCTTC.

This clone was seen only a few times. The chain uses TRBV30 and TRBJ1-1; TRBD1 matches at 7 bases. The V gene's germline CDR1 is GTSNPN and CDR2 SVGIG (reference sequence). This CDR3 region has 12 residues. Here the CDR3 reads CALATGTDEAFF. CDR3 sequence (DNA): TGTGCATTAGCTACCGGGACAGATGAAGCTTTCTTT.

This clone turned up a few times. The chain uses TRBV5-6 and TRBJ2-5; 9 bases are shared with TRBD2. Germline trimming cut 4 bases from V and 1 base from J; bases unmatched to any gene: 8. The CDR3 is 16 residues long. In germline, CDR1 is SGHDT, CDR2 YYEEEE. The CDR3 region is CASSILSGSVQETQYF. The DNA for the CDR3 is TGTGCCAGCAGCATTCTTAGCGGGAGCGTCCAAGAGACCCAGTACTTC.

This chain's CDR3 is CASSPLQGYYGYTF. CDR3 sequence (DNA): TGTGCCAGCAGTCCCTTACAGGGTTACTATGGCTACACCTTC. The genes are TRBV6-6 and TRBJ1-2, with D maybe TRBD1 (6 bases). Germline V gives CDR1 MNHNY, CDR2 SVGAGI (reference sequence). The CDR3 runs to 14 residues. Trimming removed 5 bases at V and 3 bases at J, with 13 bases between.

Of note for this clone: One base away lies a much larger clone, so this may be a sequencing read error. Other nucleotide sequences in the sample specify the same CDR3. This sequence joins TRBV30 and TRBJ2-7, with D unresolved. The CDR3 runs to 11 residues. CDR1 and CDR2 (germline): GTSNPN, SVGIG (reference sequence). Trimming left V 2 bases short and J 4 bases short, with 6 bases between. The CDR3 loop is CAWSSGYEQYF. In DNA form, the CDR3 reads TGTGCCTGGAGTTCGGGTTACGAGCAGTACTTC. Full variable domain (missing parts from reference TRBV30 and TRBJ2-7): SQTIHQWPATLVQPVGSPLSLECTVEGTSNPNLYWYRQAAGRGLQLLFYSVGIGQISSEVPQNLSASRPQDRQFILSSKKLLLSDSGFYLCAWSSGYEQYFGPGTRLTVT.

The rearrangement links TRBV19 to TRBJ1-4; D remains unclear. Germline V lookup: CDR1 LNHDA, CDR2 SQIVND (reference sequence). This CDR3 spans 14 amino acids. V gave up 4 bases and J gave up 0 bases, with 6 bases separating them. CDR3 protein: CASSTYATNEKLFF. The CDR3 DNA sequence: TGTGCCAGTAGTACATATGCAACTAATGAAAAACTGTTTTTT.

V gene TRBV2 combines with J gene TRBJ1-5; weak D call: TRBD1 (6 bases). The CDR3 loop spans 13 amino acids. CDR1 and CDR2 from the germline V gene are SNHLY and FYNNEI. V was trimmed by 6 bases and J by 3 bases, leaving 9 bases between them. The DNA for the CDR3 is TGTGCCAGCAGACGACAGGACAATCAGCCCCAGCATTTT. Translated, it gives CASRRQDNQPQHF.

This clone was picked up one time. Other nucleotide sequences in the sample specify the same CDR3. The chain carries TRBV11-2 and TRBJ2-5, with TRBD1 matching 8 bases. The V gene end was trimmed by 5 bases and the J gene end by 5 bases; junction bases not matched to a gene: 1. There are 12 residues in the CDR3. Germline lookup yields CDR1 SGHAT and CDR2 FQNNGV. The CDR3 DNA reads as TGTGCCAGCAGCAGGGACAGGGAGACCCAGTACTTC. This sequence encodes CASSRDRETQYF.

A few counts support this clone. The DNA for the CDR3 is TGTGCCAGCAGCCTGGGACATAAGGCGAACACCGGGGAGCTGTTTTTT. Amino acid sequence: CASSLGHKANTGELFF. V gene TRBV5-8 combines with J gene TRBJ2-2, with D perhaps matching TRBD1 (6 bases). The germline V and J ends were trimmed by 4 bases and 0 bases, with 13 bases remaining between them. The CDR3 is 16 amino acids. Germline-derived CDR1 and CDR2 are SGHTS and YDEGEE.

This clone is a singleton in its sample. The chain carries TRBV5-6 and TRBJ1-2; D unclear. Germline CDR1 and CDR2: SGHDT and YYEEEE. V was cut by 1 base and J by 5 bases, with 12 bases left in between. The length of the CDR3 is 14 residues. CDR3 protein: CASSLQLAGYGYTF. DNA of the CDR3: TGTGCCAGCAGCTTGCAGCTGGCGGGGTATGGCTACACCTTC.

In the case of this clone: At one end, the junction sequence differs from germline, possibly due to a read error. The chain is built from TRBV7-7 and TRBJ2-2; 8 bases match TRBD2. Germline CDR1 reads SSHAT; CDR2 reads FNYEAQ (reference sequence). This CDR3 region has 13 residues. In DNA form, the CDR3 reads TGTGCTAGCAGCCCCGGGGGGGGCGGGGAGCTGTTTTTT. Amino acid sequence: CASSPGGGGELFF. Full variable domain (rest looked up from reference TRBV7-7 and TRBJ2-2): GAGVSQSPRYKVTKRGQDVTLRCDPISSHATLYWYQQALGQGPEFLTYFNYEAQPDKSGLPSDRFSAERPEGSISTLTIQRTEQRDSAMYRCASSPGGGGELFFGEGSRLTVL.

The chain joins TRBV19 to TRBJ1-6; D is ambiguous. The CDR3 contains 15 residues. Trimming left V 9 bases short and J 4 bases short, with 16 bases between. CDR1 LNHDA and CDR2 SQIVND come from the germline V gene (reference sequence). CDR3 coding DNA: TGTGCCAGCCAAACGGCGACCTCTTATAATTCACCCCTCCACTTT. This encodes CASQTATSYNSPLHF.

The gene calls are TRBV30 and TRBJ1-1, with D possibly matching TRBD1 (6 bases). Germline assignment: CDR1 GTSNPN and CDR2 SVGIG (reference sequence). The CDR3 extends over 14 amino acids. Trimming cost V 4 bases and J 3 bases, with 15 bases left between them. CDR3 DNA sequence: TGTGCCTGGATAAAAAGACAGGTAGACACTGAAGCTTTCTTT. Translating it yields CAWIKRQVDTEAFF.

V gene TRBV6-5 combines with J gene TRBJ2-1; 10 nucleotides line up with TRBD2. Trimming at V came to 6 bases and at J to 8 bases, leaving 10 bases not matched to a gene. Germline CDR1 reads MNHEY; CDR2 reads SVGAGI. The CDR3 extends over 15 amino acids. The CDR3 region is CASSPASGGAYEQFF. CDR3 nucleotide sequence: TGTGCCAGCAGCCCGGCGAGCGGGGGGGCCTATGAGCAGTTCTTC.

V and J are TRBV4-1 and TRBJ1-5; D perhaps matches TRBD1 (5 bases). Trimming removed 2 bases from V and 6 bases from J, with 14 bases in between. From germline, CDR1 is MGHRA and CDR2 YSYEKL. This CDR3 is built from 15 residues. The DNA for the CDR3 is TGCGCCAGCAGCCAACCTGGGGGGGGATTTCAGCCCCAGCATTTT. Translation: CASSQPGGGFQPQHF.